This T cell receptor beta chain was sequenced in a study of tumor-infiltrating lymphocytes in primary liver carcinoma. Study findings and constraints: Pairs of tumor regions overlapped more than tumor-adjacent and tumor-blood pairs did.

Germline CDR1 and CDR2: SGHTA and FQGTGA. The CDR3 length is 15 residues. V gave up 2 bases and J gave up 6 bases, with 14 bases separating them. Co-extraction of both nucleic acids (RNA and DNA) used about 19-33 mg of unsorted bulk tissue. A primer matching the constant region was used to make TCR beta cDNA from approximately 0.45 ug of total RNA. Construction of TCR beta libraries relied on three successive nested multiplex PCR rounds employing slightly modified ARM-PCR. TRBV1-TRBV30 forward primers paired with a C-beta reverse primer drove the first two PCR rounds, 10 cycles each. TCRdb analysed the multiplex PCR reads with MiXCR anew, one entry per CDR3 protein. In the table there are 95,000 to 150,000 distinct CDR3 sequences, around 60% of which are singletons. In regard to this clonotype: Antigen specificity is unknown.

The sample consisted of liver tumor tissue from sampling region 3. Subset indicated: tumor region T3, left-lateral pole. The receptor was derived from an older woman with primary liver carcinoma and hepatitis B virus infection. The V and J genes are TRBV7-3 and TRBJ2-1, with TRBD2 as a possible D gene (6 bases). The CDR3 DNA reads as TGTGCCAGCAGCTTACGGGCTAGCGAGGGCAATGAGCAGTTCTTC. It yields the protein CASSLRASEGNEQFF.